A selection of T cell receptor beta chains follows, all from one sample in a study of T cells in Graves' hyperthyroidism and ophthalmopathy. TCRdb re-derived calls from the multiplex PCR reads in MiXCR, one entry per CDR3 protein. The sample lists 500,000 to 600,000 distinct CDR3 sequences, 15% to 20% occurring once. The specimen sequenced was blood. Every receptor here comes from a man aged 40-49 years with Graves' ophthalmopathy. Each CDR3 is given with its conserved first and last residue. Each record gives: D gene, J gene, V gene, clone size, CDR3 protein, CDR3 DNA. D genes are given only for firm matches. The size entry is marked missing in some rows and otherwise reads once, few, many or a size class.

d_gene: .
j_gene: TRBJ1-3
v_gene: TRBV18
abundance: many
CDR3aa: CASSPREGSSGNTIYF
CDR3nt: TGTGCCAGCTCACCACGTGAGGGTAGCTCTGGAAACACCATATATTTT

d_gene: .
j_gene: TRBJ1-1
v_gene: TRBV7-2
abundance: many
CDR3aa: CASSLIRTEAFF
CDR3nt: TGTGCCAGCAGCTTAATCCGCACTGAAGCTTTCTTT

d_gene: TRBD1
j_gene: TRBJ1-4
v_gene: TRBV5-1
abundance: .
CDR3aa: CASRGQGNEKLFF
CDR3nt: TGCGCCAGCAGGGGACAGGGTAATGAAAAACTGTTTTTT

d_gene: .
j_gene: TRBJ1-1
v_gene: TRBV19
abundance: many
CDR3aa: CASSIGRRVEAFF
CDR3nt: TGTGCCAGTAGTATAGGCCGAAGAGTGGAGGCTTTCTTT

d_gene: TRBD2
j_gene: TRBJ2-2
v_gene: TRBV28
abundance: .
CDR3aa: CASSSTGTSGFTGELFF
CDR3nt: TGTGCCAGCAGTTCCACCGGGACTAGCGGATTCACCGGGGAGCTGTTTTTT

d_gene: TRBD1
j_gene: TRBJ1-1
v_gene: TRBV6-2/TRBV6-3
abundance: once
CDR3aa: CASSYRGRQTEAFF
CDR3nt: TGTGCCAGCAGTTACAGGGGGCGCCAGACTGAAGCTTTCTTT

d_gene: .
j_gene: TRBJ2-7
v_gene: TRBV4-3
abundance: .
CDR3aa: CASSQEGIRSYEQYF
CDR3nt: TGCGCCAGCAGCCAAGAGGGAATCCGCTCCTACGAGCAGTACTTC

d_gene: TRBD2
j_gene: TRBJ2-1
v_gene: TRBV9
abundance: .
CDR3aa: CASSVVRGLAELNEQFF
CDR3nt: TGTGCCAGCAGCGTGGTAAGGGGACTAGCGGAACTCAATGAGCAGTTCTTC

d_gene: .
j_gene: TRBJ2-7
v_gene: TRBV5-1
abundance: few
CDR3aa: CASSLGETAYEQYF
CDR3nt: TGCGCCAGCAGCTTGGGGGAGACCGCCTACGAGCAGTACTTC

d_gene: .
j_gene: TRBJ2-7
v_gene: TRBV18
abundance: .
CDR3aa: CASSPSRRSREWEQYF
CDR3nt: TGTGCCAGCTCACCATCTCGGCGGAGTAGGGAGTGGGAGCAGTACTTC

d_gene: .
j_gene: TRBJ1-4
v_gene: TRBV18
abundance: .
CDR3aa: CASSLDHANEKLFF
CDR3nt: TGTGCCAGCTCACTTGATCATGCTAATGAAAAACTGTTTTTT

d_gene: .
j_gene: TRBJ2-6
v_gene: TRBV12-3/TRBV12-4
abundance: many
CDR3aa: CALRNSGANVLTF
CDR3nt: TGTGCCTTAAGGAACTCTGGGGCCAACGTCCTGACTTTC

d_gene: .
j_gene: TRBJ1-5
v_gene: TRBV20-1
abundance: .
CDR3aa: CSARPGVNQPQHF
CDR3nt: TGCAGTGCTAGACCAGGGGTCAATCAGCCCCAGCATTTT

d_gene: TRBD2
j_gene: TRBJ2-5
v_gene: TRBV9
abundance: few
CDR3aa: CASSLGLAGGGETQYF
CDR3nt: TGTGCCAGCAGCCTCGGACTAGCGGGGGGCGGAGAGACCCAGTACTTC

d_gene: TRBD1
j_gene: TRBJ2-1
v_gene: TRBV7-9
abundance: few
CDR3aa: CASSHTDRGSYNEQFF
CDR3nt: TGTGCCAGCAGTCATACCGACAGGGGCTCCTACAATGAGCAGTTCTTC

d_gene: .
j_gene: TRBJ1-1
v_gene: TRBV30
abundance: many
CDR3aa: CAWSAGTRAFF
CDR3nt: TGTGCCTGGAGCGCCGGGACTCGGGCTTTCTTT

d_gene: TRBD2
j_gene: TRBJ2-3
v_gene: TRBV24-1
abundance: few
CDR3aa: CATSDPGGRTSGSKDTQYF
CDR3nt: TGTGCCACCAGTGACCCTGGGGGTCGGACTAGCGGGAGCAAAGATACGCAGTATTTT

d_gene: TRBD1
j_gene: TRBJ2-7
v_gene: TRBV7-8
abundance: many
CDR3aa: CASSFTGQGAGEQYF
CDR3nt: TGTGCCAGCAGCTTCACGGGACAGGGGGCGGGGGAGCAGTACTTC

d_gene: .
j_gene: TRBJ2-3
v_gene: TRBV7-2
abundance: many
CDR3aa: CASSSNTDTQYF
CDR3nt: TGTGCCAGCAGCTCCAACACAGATACGCAGTATTTT

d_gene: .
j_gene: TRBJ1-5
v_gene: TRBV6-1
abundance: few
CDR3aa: CASSPYLTETIYQPQHF
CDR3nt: TGTGCCAGCAGTCCTTACCTGACAGAGACCATATATCAGCCCCAGCATTTT

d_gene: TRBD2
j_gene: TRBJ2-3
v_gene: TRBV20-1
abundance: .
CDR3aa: CSARDLKRGLPDTQYF
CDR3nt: TGCAGTGCTAGAGATCTTAAGCGGGGCCTACCAGATACGCAGTATTTT

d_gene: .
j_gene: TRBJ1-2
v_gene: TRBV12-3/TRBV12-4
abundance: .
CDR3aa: CASSQGRLLGGYTF
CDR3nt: TGTGCCAGCAGTCAGGGACGGCTTCTAGGTGGCTACACCTTC

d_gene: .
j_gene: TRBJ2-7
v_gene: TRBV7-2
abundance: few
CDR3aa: CASSSTASYEQYF
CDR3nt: TGTGCCAGCAGCAGTACAGCCTCCTACGAGCAGTACTTC

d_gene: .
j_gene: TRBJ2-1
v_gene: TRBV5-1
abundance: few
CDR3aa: CASSLRAGHYNEQFF
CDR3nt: TGCGCCAGCAGCTTAAGAGCGGGACACTACAATGAGCAGTTCTTC

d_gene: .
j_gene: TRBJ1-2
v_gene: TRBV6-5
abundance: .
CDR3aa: CASSYGGLGGYTF
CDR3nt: TGTGCCAGCAGTTACGGGGGTCTGGGGGGCTACACCTTC

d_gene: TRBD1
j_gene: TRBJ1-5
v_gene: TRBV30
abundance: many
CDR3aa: CAWKGQGRQPQHF
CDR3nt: TGTGCCTGGAAGGGACAGGGTAGACAGCCCCAGCATTTT